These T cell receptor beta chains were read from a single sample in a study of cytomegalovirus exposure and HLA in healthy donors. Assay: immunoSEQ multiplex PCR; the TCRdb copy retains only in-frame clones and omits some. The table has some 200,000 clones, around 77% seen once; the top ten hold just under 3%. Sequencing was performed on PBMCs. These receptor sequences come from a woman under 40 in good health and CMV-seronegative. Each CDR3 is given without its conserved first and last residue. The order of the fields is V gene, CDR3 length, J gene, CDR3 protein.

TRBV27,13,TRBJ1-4,ASSANRGPNEKLF
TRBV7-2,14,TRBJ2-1,ASSPTGGRGINEQF
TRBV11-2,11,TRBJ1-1,ASSLQGDTEAF
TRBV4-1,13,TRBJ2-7,ASSQSSGGLYEQY
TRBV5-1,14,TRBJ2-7,ASSPGAGGIGYEQY
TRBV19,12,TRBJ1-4,ASSIDRGGEKLF
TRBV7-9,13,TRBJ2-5,ASSPYGRAEETQY
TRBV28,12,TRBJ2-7,ASNEPNRGYEQY
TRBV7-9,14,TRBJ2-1,ASRQGGGSSYNEQF
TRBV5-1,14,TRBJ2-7,ASSYLGREISYEQY
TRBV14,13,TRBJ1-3,ASSRGHPSGNTIY
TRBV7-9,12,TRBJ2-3,ASELRGGPDTQY
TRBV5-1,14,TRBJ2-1,ASSWTLREPYNEQF
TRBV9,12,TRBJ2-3,ASSEQRGTDTQY
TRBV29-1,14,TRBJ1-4,SAVSTTGTLNEKLF
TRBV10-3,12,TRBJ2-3,AIGVGAVIDTQY
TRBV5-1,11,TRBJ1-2,ASSFDGAYGYT
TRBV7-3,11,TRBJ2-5,ASSHGGAETQY
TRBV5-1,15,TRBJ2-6,ASSLVGLASGANVLT
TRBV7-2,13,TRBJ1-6,ASSLVGQAYSPLH
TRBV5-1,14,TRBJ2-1,ASSRTWTGGYNEQF
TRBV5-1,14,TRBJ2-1,ASTVFDRGNYNEQF